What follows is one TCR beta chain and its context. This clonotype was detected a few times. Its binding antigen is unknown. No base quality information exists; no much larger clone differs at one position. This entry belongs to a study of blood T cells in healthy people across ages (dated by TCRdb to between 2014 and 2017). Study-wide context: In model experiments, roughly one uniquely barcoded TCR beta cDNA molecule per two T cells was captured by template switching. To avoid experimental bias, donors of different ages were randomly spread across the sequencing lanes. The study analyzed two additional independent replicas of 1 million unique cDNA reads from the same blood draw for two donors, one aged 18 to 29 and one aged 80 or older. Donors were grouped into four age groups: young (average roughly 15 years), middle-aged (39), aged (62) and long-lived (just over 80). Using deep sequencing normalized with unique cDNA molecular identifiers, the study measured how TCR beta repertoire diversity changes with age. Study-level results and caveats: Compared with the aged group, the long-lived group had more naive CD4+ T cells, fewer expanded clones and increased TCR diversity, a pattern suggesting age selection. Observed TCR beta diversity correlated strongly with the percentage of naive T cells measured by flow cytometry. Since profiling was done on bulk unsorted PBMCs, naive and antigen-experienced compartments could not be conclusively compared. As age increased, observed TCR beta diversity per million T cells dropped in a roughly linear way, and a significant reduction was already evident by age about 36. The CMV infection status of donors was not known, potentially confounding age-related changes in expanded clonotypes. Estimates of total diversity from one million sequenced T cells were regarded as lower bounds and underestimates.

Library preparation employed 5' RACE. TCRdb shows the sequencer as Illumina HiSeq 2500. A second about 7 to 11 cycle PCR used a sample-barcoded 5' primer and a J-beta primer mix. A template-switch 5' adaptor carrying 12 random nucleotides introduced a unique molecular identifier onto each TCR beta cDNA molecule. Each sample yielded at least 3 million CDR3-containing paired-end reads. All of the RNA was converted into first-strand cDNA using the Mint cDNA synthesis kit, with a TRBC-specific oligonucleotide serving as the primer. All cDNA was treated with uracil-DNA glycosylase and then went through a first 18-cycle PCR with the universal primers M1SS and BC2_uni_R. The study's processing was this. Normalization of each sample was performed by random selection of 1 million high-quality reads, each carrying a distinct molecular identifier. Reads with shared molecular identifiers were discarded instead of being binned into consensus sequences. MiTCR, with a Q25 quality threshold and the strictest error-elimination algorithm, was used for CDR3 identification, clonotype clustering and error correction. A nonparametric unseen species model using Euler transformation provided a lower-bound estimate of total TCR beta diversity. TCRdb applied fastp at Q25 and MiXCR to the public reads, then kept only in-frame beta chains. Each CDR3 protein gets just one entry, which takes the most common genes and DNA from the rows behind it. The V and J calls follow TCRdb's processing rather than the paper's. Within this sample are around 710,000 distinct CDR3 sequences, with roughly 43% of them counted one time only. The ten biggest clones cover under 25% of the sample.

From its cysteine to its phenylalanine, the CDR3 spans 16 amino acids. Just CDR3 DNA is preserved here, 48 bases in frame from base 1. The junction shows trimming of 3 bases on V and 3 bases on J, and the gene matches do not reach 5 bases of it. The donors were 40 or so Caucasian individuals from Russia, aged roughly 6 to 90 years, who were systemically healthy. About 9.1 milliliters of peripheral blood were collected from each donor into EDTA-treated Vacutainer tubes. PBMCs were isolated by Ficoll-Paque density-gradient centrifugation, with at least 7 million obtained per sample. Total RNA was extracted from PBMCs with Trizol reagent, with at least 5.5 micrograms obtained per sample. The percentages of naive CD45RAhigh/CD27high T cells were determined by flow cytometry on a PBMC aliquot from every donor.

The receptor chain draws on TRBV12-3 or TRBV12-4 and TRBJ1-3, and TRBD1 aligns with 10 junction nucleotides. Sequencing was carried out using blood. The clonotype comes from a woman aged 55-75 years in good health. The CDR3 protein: CASSFRQGASGNTIYF. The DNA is TGTGCCAGCAGTTTTCGACAGGGGGCTAGTGGAAACACCATATATTTT.